These T cell receptor beta chains were read from a single sample in a study of cytomegalovirus exposure and HLA in healthy donors. Profiling relied on immunoSEQ multiplex PCR, and the TCRdb table lists in-frame clones only, not all of them. The sample holds 170,000 or so clones, 60% to 85% seen once. The sample consisted of PBMCs. The receptors were gathered from a woman aged 25 to 39 in good health and CMV-seronegative. Both conserved end residues are part of each CDR3. The D gene is left open where the match is weak.

TRBV5-8,TRBJ2-3,NA,CASSSVDTQYF
TRBV19,TRBJ2-2,TRBD1,CAIGDRGGSNTGELFF
TRBV5-1,TRBJ1-2,NA,CASREAGKGAYGYTF
TRBV30,TRBJ2-3,NA,CAWGRGTGDTQYF
TRBV7-9,TRBJ2-3,NA,CASSSYRTDTQYF
TRBV5-6,TRBJ1-2,NA,CASSWIGHTGTANYGYTF
TRBV19,TRBJ1-5,TRBD1,CASRQAQGVRNQPQHF
TRBV30,TRBJ2-3,TRBD2,CAWSRRGAQSDTQYF
TRBV6-5,TRBJ1-2,NA,CASRKGGIGYTF
TRBV27,TRBJ1-3,TRBD1,CASSSQGSSGNTIYF